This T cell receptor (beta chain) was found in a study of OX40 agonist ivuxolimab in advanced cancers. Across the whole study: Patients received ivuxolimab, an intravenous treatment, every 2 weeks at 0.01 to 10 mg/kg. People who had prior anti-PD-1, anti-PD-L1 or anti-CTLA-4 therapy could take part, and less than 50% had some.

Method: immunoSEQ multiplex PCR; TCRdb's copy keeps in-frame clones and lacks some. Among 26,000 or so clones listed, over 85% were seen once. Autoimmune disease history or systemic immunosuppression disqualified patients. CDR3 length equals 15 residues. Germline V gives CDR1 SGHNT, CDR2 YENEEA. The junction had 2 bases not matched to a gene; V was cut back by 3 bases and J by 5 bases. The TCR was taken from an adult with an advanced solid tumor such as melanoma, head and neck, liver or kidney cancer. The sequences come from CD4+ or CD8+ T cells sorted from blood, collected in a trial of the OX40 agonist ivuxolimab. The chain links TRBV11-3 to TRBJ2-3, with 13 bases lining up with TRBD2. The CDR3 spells CASSLTSGGQDTQYF. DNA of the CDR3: TGTGCCAGCAGCTTGACTAGCGGGGGGCAAGATACGCAGTATTTT. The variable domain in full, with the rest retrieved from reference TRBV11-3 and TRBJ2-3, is EAGVVQSPRYKIIEKKQPVAFWCNPISGHNTLYWYLQNLGQGPELLIRYENEEAVDDSQLPKDRFSAERLKGVDSTLKIQPAELGDSAVYLCASSLTSGGQDTQYFGPGTRLTVL.